These 8 T cell receptor beta chains were all obtained from the same sample, sequenced in a study of identical twins. TCRdb re-analysed the 5' RACE reads in MiXCR, keeping a single row per CDR3 protein. The data hold hundreds of thousands of distinct CDR3 sequences, with roughly 18% observed a single time. The data were also submitted as part of a second study, on T cells expressing NK-cell markers.

The source material was PBMCs. These receptors all stem from a woman between 18 and 30 years old in good health.

This chain links TRBV5-1 with TRBJ2-7; 13 bases line up with TRBD2. V lost 4 bases, J lost 6 bases, and 7 bases stayed unmatched. Germline values: CDR1 SGHRS, CDR2 YFSETQ. This CDR3 has 15 residues. This CDR3 is CASSRATSGGGEQYF. The CDR3 DNA reads TGCGCCAGCAGCAGGGCAACTAGCGGGGGGGGCGAGCAGTACTTC.

This clonotype was picked up a small number of times. The chain joins TRBV15 to TRBJ2-7, with 8 nucleotides matching TRBD1. Unmatched junction bases numbered 7, after V lost 4 bases and J lost 2 bases. Germline CDR1 and CDR2: LNHNV and YYDKDF (reference sequence). This CDR3 has 15 residues. CDR3 DNA sequence: TGTGCCACCAGCACCCCGACAGGGGACCCCTACGAGCAGTACTTC. It yields the protein CATSTPTGDPYEQYF.

This chain links TRBV5-1 with TRBJ1-2, with TRBD1 identical over 7 bases. J gave up 3 bases and V 4 bases, and 6 bases lay outside the gene matches. This CDR3 spans 14 amino acids. The V gene's germline CDR1 is SGHRS and CDR2 YFSETQ. The CDR3 region is CASSTITGDYGYTF. The CDR3 DNA reads as TGCGCCAGCAGCACCATTACAGGGGACTATGGCTACACCTTC.

The sample holds a few counts of this clonotype. The genes are TRBV9 and TRBJ2-7, with 11 bases fitting TRBD2. The CDR3 has 16 amino acids. J lost 9 bases, V lost 3 bases, and 14 bases had no gene match. Germline V gives CDR1 SGDLS, CDR2 YYNGEE. The CDR3 loop is CASSATGTSGGPRQYF. For the CDR3, the DNA is TGTGCCAGCAGCGCAACCGGGACTAGCGGTGGCCCCCGGCAGTACTTC.

This clonotype was detected a few times. This chain uses TRBV6-1 with TRBJ2-5; 8 bases fit TRBD2. J gave up 5 bases and V 4 bases, and 12 bases lay outside the gene matches. Germline V gives CDR1 MNHNS, CDR2 SASEGT. The length of the CDR3 is 16 residues. DNA of the CDR3: TGTGCCAGCAGTGCCCCAGGACTAGCCGGGGGGGAGACCCAGTACTTC. This sequence encodes CASSAPGLAGGETQYF.

This clonotype has a handful of counts. The chain has TRBV12-3 or TRBV12-4 and TRBJ2-3; 8 nucleotides match TRBD1. This CDR3 contains 14 residues. After removal of 3 bases from V and 5 bases from J, the junction contained 4 bases not matched to a gene. CDR3 sequence (DNA): TGTGCCAGCAGTTTCCAGGGGGCAATAGATACGCAGTATTTT. Translating gives CASSFQGAIDTQYF.

The chain couples TRBV29-1 to TRBJ1-2; no clear D gene. The germline gives CDR1 SQVTM, CDR2 ANQGSEA. CDR3 length: 12 amino acids. Deletions cut 5 bases from V and 8 bases from J, with 15 bases between. Written as DNA, the CDR3 is TGCAGCGTTTTCTGGGCCTCCATGGGCTACACCTTC. This codes for CSVFWASMGYTF.

This clonotype was observed a few times. This rearrangement joins TRBV6-2 or TRBV6-3 to TRBJ2-5, with TRBD2 matching 9 bases. The germline V gene encodes CDR1 MNHEY and CDR2 SVGEGT. J lost 3 bases, V lost 5 bases, and 10 bases had no gene match. The CDR3 is made up of 16 amino acids. The chain's CDR3 is CASSRSAGGREETQYF. CDR3 DNA sequence: TGTGCCAGCAGTCGGTCCGCGGGAGGGAGGGAAGAGACCCAGTACTTC.